This T cell receptor beta chain was sequenced for a study of graft-versus-host responses after intestinal transplantation. The germline V gene has CDR1 MDHEN and CDR2 SYDVKM. CDR3 length equals 15 residues. V lost 6 bases to trimming and J lost 5 bases, with 16 bases between them. With regard to this clone: Its cognate antigen is unknown.

Assay used: immunoSEQ multiplex PCR; TCRdb lists only in-frame clones, some missing. In the table there are 99,000 or so clones, about 90% of which are singletons. This chain uses TRBV28 with TRBJ2-2; weak D call: TRBD2 (5 bases). The source was unstimulated CD8+ T cells sorted from spleen or lymph node cells, collected before transplant. The sequence was obtained from a human donor who was the organ donor for an intestinal transplant. The CDR3 DNA sequence: TGTGCCAGCAGAACCGGGATTAGTTATACCGGGGAGCTGTTTTTT. Translation gives CASRTGISYTGELFF.